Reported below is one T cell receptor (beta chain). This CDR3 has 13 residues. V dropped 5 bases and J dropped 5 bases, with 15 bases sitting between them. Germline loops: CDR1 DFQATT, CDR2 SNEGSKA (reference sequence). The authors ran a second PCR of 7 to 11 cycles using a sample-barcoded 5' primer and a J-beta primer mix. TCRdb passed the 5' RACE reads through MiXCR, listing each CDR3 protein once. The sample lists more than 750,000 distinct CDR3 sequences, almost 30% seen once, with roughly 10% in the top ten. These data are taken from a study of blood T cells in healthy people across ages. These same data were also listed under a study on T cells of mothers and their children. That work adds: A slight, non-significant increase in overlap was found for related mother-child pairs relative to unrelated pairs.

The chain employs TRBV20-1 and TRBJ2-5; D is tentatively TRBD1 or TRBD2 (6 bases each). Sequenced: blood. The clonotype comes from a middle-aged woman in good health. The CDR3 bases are TGCAGTGCTCCAAAAGGGGGGCTGGAGACCCAGTACTTC. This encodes CSAPKGGLETQYF.